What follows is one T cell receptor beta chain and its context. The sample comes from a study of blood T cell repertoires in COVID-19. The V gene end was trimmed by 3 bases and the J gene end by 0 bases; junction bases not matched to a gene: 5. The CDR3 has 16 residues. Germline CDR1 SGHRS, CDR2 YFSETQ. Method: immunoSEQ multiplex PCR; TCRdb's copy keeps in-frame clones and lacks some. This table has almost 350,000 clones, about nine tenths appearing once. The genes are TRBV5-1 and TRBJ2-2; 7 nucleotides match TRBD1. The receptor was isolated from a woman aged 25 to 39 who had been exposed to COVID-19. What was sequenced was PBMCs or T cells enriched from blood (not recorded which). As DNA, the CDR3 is TGCGCCAGCAGCTCCACAGGGGCCACGAACACCGGGGAGCTGTTTTTT. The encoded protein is CASSSTGATNTGELFF.